This T cell receptor (beta chain) was found in a study of cytomegalovirus exposure and HLA in healthy donors. Study-wide background: The 120 or so validation repertoires used the same platform as the roughly 670 first-cohort repertoires (as reported by a later analysis). Points from the study as a whole: Per published reports, the classifier diagnosed cytomegalovirus status with high specificity and sensitivity.

Comments on this clone: Its antigen is undetermined.

The method was immunoSEQ multiplex PCR; TCRdb's version includes in-frame clones alone and lacks a portion of them. Of roughly 60,000 clones in the sample, 90% to 95% were seen once. Germline V CDR1 and CDR2: SGDLS, YYNGEE. V was clipped by 10 bases and J by 1 base, with 11 bases between them. This CDR3 spans 12 amino acids. The receptor comes from a woman aged 18-30 years in good health and CMV-seropositive. The source material was PBMCs. The chain employs TRBV9 and TRBJ1-1; D not resolved. The CDR3 DNA is TGTGCCTCTAGAGACCCGAACACTGAAGCTTTCTTT. Protein product: CASRDPNTEAFF.